This entry lists 26 T cell receptor beta chains sequenced from one sample in a study of blood T cell repertoires in COVID-19. The assay was immunoSEQ multiplex PCR, and TCRdb's table has in-frame clones only and misses some. The sample records about 310,000 clones, around 90% being singletons. Sequences were obtained from PBMCs or T cells enriched from blood (not recorded which). The receptors come from a man aged 55 to 70 who had recovered from COVID-19.

The genes are TRBV27 and TRBJ1-2; 7 positions match TRBD1. Germline assignment: CDR1 MNHEY and CDR2 SMNVEV (reference sequence). J gave up 5 bases and V 2 bases, and 8 bases lay outside the gene matches. The CDR3 spans 15 residues. The CDR3 DNA sequence: TGTGCCAGCAGTTTAAGTCCCGGGACAGCATATGGCTACACCTTC. Translated: CASSLSPGTAYGYTF.

The chain employs TRBV5-4 and TRBJ2-1, with D unclear. Trimming left V 4 bases short and J 6 bases short, with 14 bases between. Germline V gene data show CDR1 as SGHNT and CDR2 as YYREEE (reference sequence). The CDR3 covers 14 residues. In nucleotides, the CDR3 is TGTGCCAGCAGCGGAATAGGAGATCGCAATGAGCAGTTCTTC. Amino acids: CASSGIGDRNEQFF. Variable domain in full (rest from reference TRBV5-4 and TRBJ2-1): ETGVTQSPTHLIKTRGQQVTLRCSSQSGHNTVSWYQQALGQGPQFIFQYYREEENGRGNFPPRFSGLQFPNYSSELNVNALELDDSALYLCASSGIGDRNEQFFGPGTRLTVL.

The chain is built from TRBV10-3 and TRBJ1-1, with TRBD1 as a possible D gene (6 bases). The CDR3 runs 16 residues. CDR1 ENHRY and CDR2 SYGVKD come from the germline V gene. Trimming shortened V by 6 bases and J by 1 base, and 18 bases separated the two germline ends. DNA of the CDR3: TGTGCCATCAGCCGCGACGGGACACCGTCGAACACTGAAGCTTTCTTT. This sequence encodes CAISRDGTPSNTEAFF.

The chain combines TRBV18 with TRBJ2-5; the D gene is possibly TRBD1 (7 bases). From germline, CDR1 is KGHSH and CDR2 LQKENI. The ends were cut back, 2 bases at V and 5 bases at J, with 27 bases in the middle. This CDR3 is built from 19 residues. CDR3 protein: CASSPVGVPNRGGKETQYF. CDR3 nucleotide sequence: TGTGCCAGCTCACCAGTGGGCGTCCCAAACAGGGGAGGAAAGGAGACCCAGTACTTC. The full variable domain, with the rest looked up from reference TRBV18 and TRBJ2-5, is NAGVMQNPRHLVRRRGQEARLRCSPMKGHSHVYWYRQLPEEGLKFMVYLQKENIIDESGMPKERFSAEFPKEGPSILRIQQVVRGDSAAYFCASSPVGVPNRGGKETQYFGPGTRLLVL.

The rearrangement uses TRBV19 and TRBJ1-2, with a tentative D call TRBD1 (5 bases). The V end lost 5 bases, the J end lost 7 bases, and 14 bases lay between the germline ends. Per the germline V gene, CDR1 is LNHDA and CDR2 is SQIVND (reference sequence). The CDR3 loop spans 13 amino acids. The CDR3 spells CASSADRVGGYTF. The CDR3 region has the DNA TGTGCCAGTAGTGCCGACAGAGTCGGTGGCTACACCTTC.

The chain carries TRBV25-1 and TRBJ2-5; possible D gene TRBD2, 7 bases. CDR1 and CDR2 (germline): MGHDK, SYGVNS. V lost 8 bases and J lost 5, with 24 bases in between. The CDR3 length is 16 residues. DNA of the CDR3: TGTGCCAGCCGGGGGGACACCATAGAGGGTAGGGAGACCCAGTACTTC. This translates into CASRGDTIEGRETQYF.

V is TRBV5-1 and J is TRBJ1-4; 7 bases are a match to TRBD1. The CDR3 is 19 amino acids. V lost 4 bases to trimming and J lost 0 bases; unmatched junction nucleotides: 15. CDR1 and CDR2 (germline): SGHRS, YFSETQ. This CDR3 is CASSESRADRVATNEKLFF. CDR3 nucleotide sequence: TGCGCCAGCAGCGAATCCCGGGCTGACAGGGTAGCAACTAATGAAAAACTGTTTTTT.

The CDR3 DNA reads as TGTGCCAGCAGTTCACAGGGGGGAGCCCAATACGAGCAGTACTTC. It translates to CASSSQGGAQYEQYF. This rearrangement joins TRBV6-5 to TRBJ2-7; 8 nucleotides align to TRBD1. In germline, CDR1 is MNHEY, CDR2 SVGAGI. J lost 4 bases, V lost 4 bases, and 9 bases had no gene match. The length of the CDR3 is 15 residues.

V usage is TRBV13 and J usage is TRBJ2-7, with TRBD2 matching 8 bases. Trimming took 3 bases from V and 2 from J; bases not matched to a gene: 3. Germline-derived CDR1 and CDR2 are PRHDT and FYEKMQ (reference sequence). This CDR3 contains 14 residues. The CDR3 spells CASSFSGRAYEQYF. CDR3 nucleotides: TGTGCCAGCAGCTTCAGCGGGAGAGCCTACGAGCAGTACTTC. Full variable domain (outside the CDR3, taken from reference TRBV13 and TRBJ2-7): AAGVIQSPRHLIKEKRETATLKCYPIPRHDTVYWYQQGPGQDPQFLISFYEKMQSDKGSIPDRFSAQQFSDYHSELNMSSLELGDSALYFCASSFSGRAYEQYFGPGTRLTVT.

The V call is TRBV2, the J call TRBJ2-1; D is possibly TRBD2 (5 bases). CDR3 length: 13 amino acids. Germline V lookup: CDR1 SNHLY, CDR2 FYNNEI. Trimming removed 3 bases at V and 2 bases at J, with 5 bases between. CDR3 DNA: TGTGCCAGCAGTGAGACTACCTACAATGAGCAGTTCTTC. Its translation is CASSETTYNEQFF.

The chain couples TRBV2 to TRBJ2-5; a possible D gene is TRBD1 (5 bases). The CDR3 loop spans 13 amino acids. From germline, CDR1 is SNHLY and CDR2 FYNNEI. V gave up 4 bases and J gave up 5 bases, with 11 bases separating them. CDR3 region: CASSGQLGETQYF. CDR3 nucleotides: TGTGCCAGCAGTGGACAGCTTGGGGAGACCCAGTACTTC.

This clone came up once. The chain links TRBV20-1 to TRBJ2-7; 7 bases map to TRBD2. The CDR3 has 11 residues. The V gene end was trimmed by 5 bases and the J gene end by 6 bases; junction bases not matched to a gene: 4. The V gene's germline CDR1 is DFQATT and CDR2 SNEGSKA (reference sequence). DNA for the CDR3: TGCAGTGCTCCCCGCGGGGGCGAGCAGTACTTC. Its protein is CSAPRGGEQYF.

On this clone itself: Distinct nucleotide sequences in the sample also encode this CDR3. The CDR3 is CASSPRETQYF. The CDR3 DNA sequence: TGTGCCAGCTCACCGAGGGAGACCCAGTACTTC. The chain is built from TRBV18 and TRBJ2-5; D remains unclear. V shed 3 bases and J shed 5 bases, with 4 bases lying between them. The V gene's germline CDR1 is KGHSH and CDR2 LQKENI. The CDR3 totals 11 residues.

This chain links TRBV5-1 with TRBJ2-3; D gene ambiguous. This CDR3 has 18 amino acids. Trimming removed 0 bases at V and 1 base at J, with 18 bases between. Germline CDR1 is SGHRS and CDR2 is YFSETQ. This CDR3 is CASSLGAGQPLGTDTQYF. For the CDR3, the DNA is TGCGCCAGCAGCTTGGGGGCTGGCCAACCCTTAGGCACAGATACGCAGTATTTT.

V and J are TRBV24-1 and TRBJ2-7, with TRBD1 as a possible D gene (6 bases). The germline V gene encodes CDR1 KGHDR and CDR2 SFDVKD. Trimming left V 3 bases short and J 6 bases short, with 17 bases between. CDR3 length equals 15 residues. CDR3 in DNA: TGTGCCACCAGTGATCATTCGGGACAAGGGTCCGAGCAGTACTTC. Translation: CATSDHSGQGSEQYF.

This chain connects TRBV6-5 to TRBJ2-7; TRBD1 aligns across 11 bases. CDR3 length: 15 amino acids. J was trimmed by 1 base and V by 5 bases; bases with no gene match: 4. Germline CDR1 is MNHEY and CDR2 is SVGAGI. The CDR3 bases are TGTGCCAGCAGTATGGGGACAGGGGGTTCCTACGAGCAGTACTTC. Protein sequence: CASSMGTGGSYEQYF.

The V call is TRBV19, the J call TRBJ1-1, with 7 nucleotides matching TRBD1. This CDR3 region has 15 residues. V lost 6 bases, J lost 1 base, and 8 bases stayed unmatched. The V gene's germline CDR1 is LNHDA and CDR2 SQIVND (reference sequence). This CDR3 is CASRGRTGGNTEAFF. The CDR3 DNA reads TGTGCCAGTAGGGGAAGGACAGGCGGGAACACTGAAGCTTTCTTT.

The chain employs TRBV5-1 and TRBJ2-7; 15 nucleotides line up with TRBD2. The germline gives CDR1 SGHRS, CDR2 YFSETQ. V trimming: 2 bases; J trimming: 0 bases; junction bases outside the gene matches: 9. The CDR3 has 19 residues. The CDR3 bases are TGCGCCAGCAGCTTTGGACACGGGACTAGCGGGGGGAGCTCCTACGAGCAGTACTTC. Translated: CASSFGHGTSGGSSYEQYF. The variable domain in full, with the rest retrieved from reference TRBV5-1 and TRBJ2-7, is KAGVTQTPRYLIKTRGQQVTLSCSPISGHRSVSWYQQTPGQGLQFLFEYFSETQRNKGNFPGRFSGRQFSNSRSEMNVSTLELGDSALYLCASSFGHGTSGGSSYEQYFGPGTRLTVT.

The genes are TRBV7-6 and TRBJ2-2; TRBD1 aligns across 7 bases. V lost 1 base and J lost 0; bases outside the gene matches: 11. This CDR3 is built from 19 residues. In germline, CDR1 is SGHVS, CDR2 FNYEAQ. DNA of the CDR3: TGTGCCAGCAGCTTAGTCTTGTTCTCTGGGACAGCGAACACCGGGGAGCTGTTTTTT. This translates into CASSLVLFSGTANTGELFF.

This chain's CDR3 is CASSLALQGQGTDTQYF. In nucleotides, the CDR3 is TGTGCCAGCAGCTTAGCCCTGCAGGGACAGGGTACAGATACGCAGTATTTT. This rearrangement joins TRBV11-2 to TRBJ2-3, with TRBD1 matching 9 bases. With V trimmed by 1 base and J by 3 bases, 8 bases remained unmatched. The CDR3 consists of 17 residues. Looked up from germline, CDR1 is SGHAT and CDR2 is FQNNGV. The full variable domain, in which reference TRBV11-2 and TRBJ2-3 provide the parts outside the CDR3, is EAGVAQSPRYKIIEKRQSVAFWCNPISGHATLYWYQQILGQGPKLLIQFQNNGVVDDSQLPKDRFSAERLKGVDSTLKIQPAKLEDSAVYLCASSLALQGQGTDTQYFGPGTRLTVL.

The chain recombines TRBV4-3 with TRBJ2-2; possible D gene TRBD1, 6 bases. The CDR3 sequence is 14 residues long. V was clipped by 6 bases and J by 1 base, with 9 bases between them. Germline V gene sequence: CDR1 LGHNA, CDR2 YSLEER. The chain's CDR3 is CASSQGWNTGELFF. The CDR3 coding sequence is TGCGCCAGCAGTCAGGGGTGGAACACCGGGGAGCTGTTTTTT.

DNA for the CDR3: TGTGCCAGCAGCATCTTTAGCGGGAGCGCAGATACGCAGTATTTT. This translates into CASSIFSGSADTQYF. The V gene is TRBV9, the J gene TRBJ2-3; TRBD2 aligns across 9 bases. V shed 4 bases, J shed 4 bases, and the junction held 7 bases outside the gene matches. CDR3 size: 15 residues. Germline V gene data show CDR1 as SGDLS and CDR2 as YYNGEE.

V gene TRBV6-2 or TRBV6-3 combines with J gene TRBJ1-1, with TRBD1 matching over 7 bases. The V and J ends lost 6 bases and 4 bases, in that order; junction bases with no gene match: 14. Germline V gene lookup returns CDR1 MNHEY and CDR2 SVGEGT. The length of the CDR3 is 16 residues. CDR3 DNA sequence: TGTGCCAGCAGCCGTATCACAGGGGTCGCGGGCACTGAAGCTTTCTTT. Translating gives CASSRITGVAGTEAFF.

The chain combines TRBV27 with TRBJ2-1; tentative D call: TRBD1 (6 bases). The germline gives CDR1 MNHEY, CDR2 SMNVEV (reference sequence). There are 16 residues in the CDR3. V shed 4 bases and J shed 8 bases, with 21 bases lying between them. The CDR3 sequence is CASSSLGRGPGDEQFF. DNA of the CDR3: TGTGCCAGCAGTTCTCTCGGGCGCGGGCCAGGGGATGAGCAGTTCTTC.

The chain is built from TRBV28 and TRBJ2-3; D might be TRBD2 (6 bases). Germline CDR1 and CDR2: MDHEN and SYDVKM. The length of the CDR3 is 15 residues. V lost 1 base to trimming and J lost 6 bases, with 14 bases between them. The CDR3 nucleotides read TGTGCCAGCAGTTTATCGGTCAATCGGGGGGATACGCAGTATTTT. This gives the protein CASSLSVNRGDTQYF.

The chain recombines TRBV7-9 with TRBJ2-7, with 10 bases that match TRBD2. Unmatched junction bases numbered 13, after V lost 0 bases and J lost 5 bases. Germline V gene lookup returns CDR1 SEHNR and CDR2 FQNEAQ (reference sequence). The CDR3 sequence is 18 residues long. The CDR3 loop is CASSLAVASGRYKDEQYF. CDR3 DNA sequence: TGTGCCAGCAGCTTAGCAGTGGCTAGCGGGAGATATAAGGACGAGCAGTACTTC. The full variable domain, with the rest looked up from reference TRBV7-9 and TRBJ2-7, is DTGVSQNPRHKITKRGQNVTFRCDPISEHNRLYWYRQTLGQGPEFLTYFQNEAQLEKSRLLSDRFSAERPKGSFSTLEIQRTEQGDSAMYLCASSLAVASGRYKDEQYFGPGTRLTVT.